The 12 T cell receptor beta chains below come from one sample, sequenced in a study of blood T cell repertoires in COVID-19. Here immunoSEQ multiplex PCR was the method, and the copy in TCRdb shows in-frame clones only, minus some. The sample includes roughly 360,000 clones, over 80% of them seen just once. The sample taken for sequencing was PBMCs or T cells enriched from blood (not recorded which). These TCRs come from a woman aged 45 to 65 who had recovered from COVID-19.

The chain has TRBV7-3 and TRBJ2-7; D gene uncertain. The V gene's germline CDR1 is SGHTA and CDR2 FQGTGA. This CDR3 has 17 amino acids. V shed 1 base and J shed 0 bases, with 16 bases lying between them. CDR3 nucleotides: TGTGCCAGCAGCTTAAGCGGTCGACCCCGATCCTCCTACGAGCAGTACTTC. Protein product: CASSLSGRPRSSYEQYF.

Remarks on this clone: The same CDR3 is also encoded by other DNA sequences in this sample. V usage is TRBV12-3 or TRBV12-4 and J usage is TRBJ1-2; 7 bases are a match to TRBD1. The CDR3 totals 13 residues. The V and J ends lost 3 bases and 4 bases, in that order; junction bases with no gene match: 2. The CDR3, as DNA: TGTGCCAGCAGTTTCCAGGGGGGCTATGGCTACACCTTC. This codes for CASSFQGGYGYTF.

The rearrangement links TRBV2 to TRBJ2-1; 8 bases agree with TRBD1. The V gene end was trimmed by 3 bases and the J gene end by 4 bases; junction bases not matched to a gene: 2. The germline gives CDR1 SNHLY, CDR2 FYNNEI. The CDR3 spans 14 residues. The CDR3: CASSDRTGYNEQFF. The CDR3 nucleotides are TGTGCCAGCAGTGATAGGACAGGGTACAATGAGCAGTTCTTC. The entire variable domain, with the rest obtained from reference TRBV2 and TRBJ2-1, is as follows: EPEVTQTPSHQVTQMGQEVILRCVPISNHLYFYWYRQILGQKVEFLVSFYNNEISEKSEIFDDQFSVERPDGSNFTLKIRSTKLEDSAMYFCASSDRTGYNEQFFGPGTRLTVL.

The chain is built from TRBV6-4 and TRBJ2-2; TRBD2 aligns across 7 bases. The germline gives CDR1 MRHNA, CDR2 SNTAGT. The CDR3 spans 15 residues. V shed 5 bases, J shed 0 bases, and the junction held 3 bases outside the gene matches. The CDR3, as DNA: TGTGCCAGCAGTCCCGGACTAGCGAACACCGGGGAGCTGTTTTTT. Protein: CASSPGLANTGELFF.

Details on this clone: Other nucleotide sequences in the sample specify the same CDR3. The CDR3 DNA reads as TGTGCCAGCAGCTTGGCTACCCCGAACACTGAAGCTTTCTTT. It translates to CASSLATPNTEAFF. This chain uses TRBV5-6 with TRBJ1-1; D uncertain. Trimming cost V 0 bases and J 1 base, with 7 bases left between them. Germline V gene sequence: CDR1 SGHDT, CDR2 YYEEEE. The CDR3 is made up of 14 amino acids. Full variable domain (rest looked up from reference TRBV5-6 and TRBJ1-1): DAGVTQSPTHLIKTRGQQVTLRCSPKSGHDTVSWYQQALGQGPQFIFQYYEEEERQRGNFPDRFSGHQFPNYSSELNVNALLLGDSALYLCASSLATPNTEAFFGQGTRLTVV.

The gene calls are TRBV19 and TRBJ2-2; D is possibly TRBD2 (6 bases). V lost 8 bases and J lost 6, with 13 bases in between. The CDR3 loop spans 13 amino acids. Germline V lookup: CDR1 LNHDA, CDR2 SQIVND (reference sequence). Here the CDR3 reads CASGGWAAGELFF. Written as DNA, the CDR3 is TGTGCCAGTGGGGGGTGGGCAGCCGGGGAGCTGTTTTTT.

V gene TRBV5-1 combines with J gene TRBJ1-2; the D gene is possibly TRBD1 (5 bases). CDR1 and CDR2 from the germline V gene are SGHRS and YFSETQ. V lost 1 base to trimming and J lost 5 bases, with 18 bases between them. The CDR3 is made up of 16 amino acids. The CDR3 bases are TGCGCCAGCAGCTTGCCCGAAAAGCTAGACAGTTATGGCTACACCTTC. Protein: CASSLPEKLDSYGYTF.

This chain links TRBV19 with TRBJ1-5, with TRBD1 matching over 8 bases. V was clipped by 8 bases and J by 1 base; unmatched bases: 13. Germline loops: CDR1 LNHDA, CDR2 SQIVND (reference sequence). The CDR3 spans 17 residues. The CDR3 region is CASGAGQASRSNQPQHF. CDR3 DNA: TGTGCCAGTGGTGCGGGACAGGCTTCCCGGAGCAATCAGCCCCAGCATTTT.

V usage is TRBV7-2 and J usage is TRBJ2-5, with D possibly matching TRBD2 (5 bases). The CDR3 has 18 amino acids. Germline V gene sequence: CDR1 SGHTA, CDR2 FQGNSA. The ends were cut back, 6 bases at V and 3 bases at J, with 26 bases in the middle. CDR3 loop: CASRKRDLADISKETQYF. CDR3 nucleotide sequence: TGTGCCAGCAGAAAACGGGATCTCGCAGATATCTCAAAAGAGACCCAGTACTTC. Full variable domain (remainder filled in from reference TRBV7-2 and TRBJ2-5): GAGVSQSPSNKVTEKGKDVELRCDPISGHTALYWYRQSLGQGLEFLIYFQGNSAPDKSGLPSDRFSAERTGGSVSTLTIQRTQQEDSAVYLCASRKRDLADISKETQYFGPGTRLLVL.

V gene TRBV5-5 combines with J gene TRBJ2-1, with 7 nucleotides matching TRBD1. Trimming took 0 bases from V and 8 from J; bases not matched to a gene: 11. The germline V gene encodes CDR1 SGHKS and CDR2 YYEKEE (reference sequence). The CDR3 consists of 16 residues. The CDR3 sequence is CASSLAPHRGPDEQFF. Here the CDR3 DNA reads TGTGCCAGCAGCTTGGCCCCTCACAGGGGTCCGGATGAGCAGTTCTTC.

The V gene is TRBV10-3, the J gene TRBJ2-2, with D perhaps TRBD2 (6 bases). V lost 1 base and J 5 bases, leaving 14 bases between the germline ends. The germline V gene encodes CDR1 ENHRY and CDR2 SYGVKD. The CDR3 loop spans 16 amino acids. The CDR3 bases are TGTGCCATCAGTGAGTGGGGGACGGAGGGGACCGGGGAGCTGTTTTTT. This gives the protein CAISEWGTEGTGELFF.

V and J are TRBV3-1 (or the pseudogene TRBV3-2) and TRBJ1-2; 10 bases fit TRBD1. Germline assignment: CDR1 LGHDT and CDR2 YNNKEL (reference sequence). The junction had 11 bases not matched to a gene; V was cut back by 1 base and J by 6 bases. The CDR3 extends over 17 amino acids. The CDR3 spells CASSQVFRDRGGNGYTF. The CDR3 nucleotides read TGTGCCAGCAGCCAAGTATTCAGGGACAGGGGTGGAAATGGCTACACCTTC.